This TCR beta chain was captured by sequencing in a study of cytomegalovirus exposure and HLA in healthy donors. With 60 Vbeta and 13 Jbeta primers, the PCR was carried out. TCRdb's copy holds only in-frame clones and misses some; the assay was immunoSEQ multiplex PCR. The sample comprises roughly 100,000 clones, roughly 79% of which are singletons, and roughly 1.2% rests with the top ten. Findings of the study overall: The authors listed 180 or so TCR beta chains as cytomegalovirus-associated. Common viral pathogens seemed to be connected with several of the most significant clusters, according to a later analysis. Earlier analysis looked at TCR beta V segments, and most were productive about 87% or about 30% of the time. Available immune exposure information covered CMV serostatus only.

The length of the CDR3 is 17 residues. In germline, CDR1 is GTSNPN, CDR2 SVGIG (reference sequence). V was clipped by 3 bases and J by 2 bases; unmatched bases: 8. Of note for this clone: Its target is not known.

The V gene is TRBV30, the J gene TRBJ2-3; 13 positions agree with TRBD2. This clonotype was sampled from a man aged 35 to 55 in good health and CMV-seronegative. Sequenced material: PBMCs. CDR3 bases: TGTGCCTGGAGCATAGTTGGACTAGCGGGGGACACAGATACGCAGTATTTT. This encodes CAWSIVGLAGDTDTQYF.